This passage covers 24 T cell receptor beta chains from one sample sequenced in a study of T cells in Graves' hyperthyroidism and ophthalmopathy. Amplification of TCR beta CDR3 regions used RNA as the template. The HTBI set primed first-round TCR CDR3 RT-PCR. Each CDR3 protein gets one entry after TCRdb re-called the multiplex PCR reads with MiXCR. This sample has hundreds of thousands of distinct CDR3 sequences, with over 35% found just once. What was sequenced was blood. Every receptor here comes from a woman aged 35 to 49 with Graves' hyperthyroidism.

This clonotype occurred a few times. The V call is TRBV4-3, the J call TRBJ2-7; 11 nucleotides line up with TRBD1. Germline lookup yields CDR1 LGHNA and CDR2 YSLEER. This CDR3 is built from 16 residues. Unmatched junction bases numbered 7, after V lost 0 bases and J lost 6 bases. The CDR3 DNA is TGCGCCAGCAGCCAAGATAGGGGGGGGACAGGGGGCGAGCAGTACTTC. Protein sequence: CASSQDRGGTGGEQYF.

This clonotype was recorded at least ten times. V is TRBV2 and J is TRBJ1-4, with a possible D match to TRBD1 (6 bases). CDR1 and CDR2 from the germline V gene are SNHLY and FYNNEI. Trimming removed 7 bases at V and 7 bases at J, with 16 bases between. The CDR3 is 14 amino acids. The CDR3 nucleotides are TGTGCCAGCAACCCTTCAGGGGTGGGTGAAAAACTGTTTTTT. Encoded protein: CASNPSGVGEKLFF.

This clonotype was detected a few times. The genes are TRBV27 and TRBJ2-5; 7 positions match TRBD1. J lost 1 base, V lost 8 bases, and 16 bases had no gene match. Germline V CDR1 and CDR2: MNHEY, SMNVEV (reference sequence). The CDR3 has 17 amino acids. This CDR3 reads CASPSRPPGGPQETQYF. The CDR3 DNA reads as TGTGCCAGCCCCAGCCGTCCTCCAGGGGGTCCCCAAGAGACCCAGTACTTC.

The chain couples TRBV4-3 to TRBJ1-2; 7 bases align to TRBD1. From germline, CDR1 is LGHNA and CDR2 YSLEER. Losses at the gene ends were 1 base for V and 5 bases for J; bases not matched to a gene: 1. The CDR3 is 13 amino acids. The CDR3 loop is CASSQAQGYGYTF. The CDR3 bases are TGCGCCAGCAGCCAAGCACAGGGGTATGGCTACACCTTC.

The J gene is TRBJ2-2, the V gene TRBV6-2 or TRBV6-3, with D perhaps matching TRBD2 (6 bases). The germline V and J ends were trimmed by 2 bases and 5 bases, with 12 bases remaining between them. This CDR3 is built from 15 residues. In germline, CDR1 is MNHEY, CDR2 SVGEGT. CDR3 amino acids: CASSYLLEGTGELFF. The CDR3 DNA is TGTGCCAGCAGTTACCTCCTGGAGGGGACCGGGGAGCTGTTTTTT.

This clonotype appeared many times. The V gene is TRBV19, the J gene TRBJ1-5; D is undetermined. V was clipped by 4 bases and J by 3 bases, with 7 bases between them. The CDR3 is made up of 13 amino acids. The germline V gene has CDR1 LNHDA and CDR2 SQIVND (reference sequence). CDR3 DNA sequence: TGTGCCAGTAGTACTACCGCCAATCAGCCCCAGCATTTT. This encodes CASSTTANQPQHF. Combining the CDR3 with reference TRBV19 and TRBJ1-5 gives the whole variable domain DGGITQSPKYLFRKEGQNVTLSCEQNLNHDAMYWYRQDPGQGLRLIYYSQIVNDFQKGDIAEGYSVSREKKESFPLTVTSAQKNPTAFYLCASSTTANQPQHFGDGTRLSIL.

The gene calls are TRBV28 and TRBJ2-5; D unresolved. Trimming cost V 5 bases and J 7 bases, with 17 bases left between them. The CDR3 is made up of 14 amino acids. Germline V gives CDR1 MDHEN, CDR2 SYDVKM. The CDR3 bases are TGTGCCAGCAGTATCGTTGTTGGAAGAGGGACCCAGTACTTC. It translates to CASSIVVGRGTQYF.

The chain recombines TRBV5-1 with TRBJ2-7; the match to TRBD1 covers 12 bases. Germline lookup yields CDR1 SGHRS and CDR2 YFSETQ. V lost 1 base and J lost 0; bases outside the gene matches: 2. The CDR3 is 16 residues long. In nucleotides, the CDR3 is TGCGCCAGCAGCTTGCGGGGACAGGGGGCCTCCTACGAGCAGTACTTC. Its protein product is CASSLRGQGASYEQYF.

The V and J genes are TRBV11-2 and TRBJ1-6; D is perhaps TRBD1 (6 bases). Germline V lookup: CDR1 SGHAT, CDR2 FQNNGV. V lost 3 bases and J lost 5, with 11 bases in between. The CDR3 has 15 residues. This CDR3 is CASSFRGGDNSPLHF. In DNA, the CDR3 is TGTGCCAGCAGCTTCAGAGGGGGGGATAATTCACCCCTCCACTTT.

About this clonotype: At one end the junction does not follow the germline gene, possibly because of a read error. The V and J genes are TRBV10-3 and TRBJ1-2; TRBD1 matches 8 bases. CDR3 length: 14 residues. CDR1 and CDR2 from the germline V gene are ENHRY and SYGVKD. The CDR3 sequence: CAVSEKVDRDGYTF. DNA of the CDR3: TGTGCCGTCAGTGAGAAAGTGGACAGGGACGGCTACACCTTC.

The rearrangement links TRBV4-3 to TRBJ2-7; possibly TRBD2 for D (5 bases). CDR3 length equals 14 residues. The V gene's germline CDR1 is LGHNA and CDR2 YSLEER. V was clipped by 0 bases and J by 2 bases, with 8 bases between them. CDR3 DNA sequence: TGCGCCAGCAGCCAAGAGGGGAGCCCCTACGAGCAGTACTTC. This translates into CASSQEGSPYEQYF.

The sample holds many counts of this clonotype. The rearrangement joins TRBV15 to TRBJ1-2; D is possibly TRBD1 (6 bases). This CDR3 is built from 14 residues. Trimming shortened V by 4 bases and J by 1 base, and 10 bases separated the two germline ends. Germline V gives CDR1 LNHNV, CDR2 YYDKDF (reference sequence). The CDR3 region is CATSKRDINYGYTF. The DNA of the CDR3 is TGTGCCACCAGCAAAAGGGACATTAACTATGGCTACACCTTC. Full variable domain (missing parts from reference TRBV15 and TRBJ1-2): DAMVIQNPRYQVTQFGKPVTLSCSQTLNHNVMYWYQQKSSQAPKLLFHYYDKDFNNEADTPDNFQSRRPNTSFCFLDIRSPGLGDTAMYLCATSKRDINYGYTFGSGTRLTVV.

The CDR3: CASSTRDDYTGELFF. For the CDR3, the DNA is TGTGCCAGCAGTACCCGGGACGATTACACCGGGGAGCTGTTTTTT. This rearrangement joins TRBV7-9 to TRBJ2-2, with D perhaps assigned TRBD1 or TRBD2 (5 bases each). The ends were cut back, 6 bases at V and 3 bases at J, with 14 bases in the middle. This CDR3 is 15 amino acids long. Germline values: CDR1 SEHNR, CDR2 FQNEAQ (reference sequence). Full variable domain (outside the CDR3, taken from reference TRBV7-9 and TRBJ2-2): DTGVSQNPRHKITKRGQNVTFRCDPISEHNRLYWYRQTLGQGPEFLTYFQNEAQLEKSRLLSDRFSAERPKGSFSTLEIQRTEQGDSAMYLCASSTRDDYTGELFFGEGSRLTVL.

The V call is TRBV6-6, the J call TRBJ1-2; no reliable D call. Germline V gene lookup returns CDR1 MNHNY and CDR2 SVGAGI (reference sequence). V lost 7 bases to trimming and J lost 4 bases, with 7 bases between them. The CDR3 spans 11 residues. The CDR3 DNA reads TGTGCCAGCACGGTGGCCTATGGCTACACCTTC. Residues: CASTVAYGYTF.

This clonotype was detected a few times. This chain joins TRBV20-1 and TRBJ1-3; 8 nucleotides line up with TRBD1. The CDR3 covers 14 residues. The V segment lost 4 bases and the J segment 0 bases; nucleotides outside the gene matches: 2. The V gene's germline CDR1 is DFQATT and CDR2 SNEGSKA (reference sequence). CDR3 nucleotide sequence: TGCAGTGCTACCAGGGGGCACTCTGGAAACACCATATATTTT. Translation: CSATRGHSGNTIYF.

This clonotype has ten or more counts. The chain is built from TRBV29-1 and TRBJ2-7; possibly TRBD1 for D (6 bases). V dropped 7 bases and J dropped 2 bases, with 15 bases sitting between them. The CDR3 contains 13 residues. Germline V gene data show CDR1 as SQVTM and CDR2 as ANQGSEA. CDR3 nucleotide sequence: TGCAGCGCTTTAAGGACAGAGCCCTACGAGCAGTACTTC. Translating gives CSALRTEPYEQYF.

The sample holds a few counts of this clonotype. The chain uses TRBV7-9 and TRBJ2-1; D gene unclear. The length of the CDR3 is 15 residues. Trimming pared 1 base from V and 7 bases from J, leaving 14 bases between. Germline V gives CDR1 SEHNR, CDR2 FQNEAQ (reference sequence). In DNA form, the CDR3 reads TGTGCCAGCAGCTTAGAGAGGACCTTGGGGAATGAGCAGTTCTTC. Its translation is CASSLERTLGNEQFF.

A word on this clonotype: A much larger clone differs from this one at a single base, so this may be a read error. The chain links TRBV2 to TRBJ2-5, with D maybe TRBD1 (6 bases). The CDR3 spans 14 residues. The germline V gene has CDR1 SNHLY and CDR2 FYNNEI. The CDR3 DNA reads TGTGCCAGCAGGTCCAGGGGTTACGAAGAGAACCAGTACTTC. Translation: CASRSRGYEENQYF.

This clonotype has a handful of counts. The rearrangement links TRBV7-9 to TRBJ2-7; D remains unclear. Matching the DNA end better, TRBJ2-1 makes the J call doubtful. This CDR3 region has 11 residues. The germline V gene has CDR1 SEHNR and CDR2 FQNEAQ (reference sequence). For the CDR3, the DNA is TGTGCCAGCAGCTTATCCTCGGAGCAGTTCTTC. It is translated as CASSLSSEQFF.

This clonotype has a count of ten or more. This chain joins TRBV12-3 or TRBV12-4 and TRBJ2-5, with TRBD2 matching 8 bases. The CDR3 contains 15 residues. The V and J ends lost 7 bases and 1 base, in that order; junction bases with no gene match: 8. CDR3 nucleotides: TGTGCCAGCACCGGGACTAGAGTGGGCCAAGAGACCCAGTACTTC. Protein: CASTGTRVGQETQYF.

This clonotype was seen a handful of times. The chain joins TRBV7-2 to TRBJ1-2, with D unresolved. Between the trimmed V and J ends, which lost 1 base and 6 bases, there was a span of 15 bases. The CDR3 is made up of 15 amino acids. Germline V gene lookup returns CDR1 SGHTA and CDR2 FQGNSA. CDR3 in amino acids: CASSLELAVTNGYTF. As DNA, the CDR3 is TGTGCCAGCAGCTTAGAATTGGCGGTAACCAATGGCTACACCTTC.

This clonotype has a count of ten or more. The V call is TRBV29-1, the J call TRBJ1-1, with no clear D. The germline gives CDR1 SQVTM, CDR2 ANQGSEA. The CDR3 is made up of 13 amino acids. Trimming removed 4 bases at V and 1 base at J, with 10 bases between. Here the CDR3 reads CSVVGTQNTEAFF. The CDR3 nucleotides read TGCAGCGTTGTGGGAACACAGAACACTGAAGCTTTCTTT.

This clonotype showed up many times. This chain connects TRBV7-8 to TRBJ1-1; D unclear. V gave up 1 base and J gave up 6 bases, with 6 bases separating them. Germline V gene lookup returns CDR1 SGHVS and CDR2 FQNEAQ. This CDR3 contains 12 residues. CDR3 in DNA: TGTGCCAGCAGCTTAGATCCGGCTGAAGCTTTCTTT. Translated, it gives CASSLDPAEAFF.

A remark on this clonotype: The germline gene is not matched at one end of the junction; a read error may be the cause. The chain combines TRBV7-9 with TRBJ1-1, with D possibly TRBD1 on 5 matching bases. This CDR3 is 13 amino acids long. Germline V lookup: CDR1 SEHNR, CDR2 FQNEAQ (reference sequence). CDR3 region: CASSSGTQARRSF. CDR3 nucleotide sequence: TGTGCCAGCAGCTCGGGGACCCAGGCTCGCCGTTCTTTT.